This TCR beta chain appears in the sequencing data of a study of blood T cell repertoires in COVID-19. This CDR3 comprises 13 residues. The V end lost 6 bases, the J end lost 6 bases, and 12 bases lay between the germline ends. CDR1 MNHEY and CDR2 SVGEGT come from the germline V gene. The assay was immunoSEQ multiplex PCR, and TCRdb's table has in-frame clones only and misses some. The sample lists under 45,000 clones, around 90% occurring once. The genes are TRBV6-2 or TRBV6-3 and TRBJ1-5; D is ambiguous. The sequence was collected from a human donor in a cohort sampled during active COVID-19. The material sequenced was peripheral blood. As DNA, the CDR3 is TGTGCCAGCAGCCCCGAGGGCCGTCAGCCCCAGCATTTT. Amino acid sequence: CASSPEGRQPQHF.